Detailed here is one T cell receptor beta chain. Its target is not known. The source of the sample is a study of T cells expressing NK-cell markers. On the study more broadly: Researchers got TCR beta repertoires out of sorted CD3+CD56+NKG2C+, CD3+CD56+NKG2C- and CD3+CD56-NKG2C+ T cells.

UMI-tagged 5'RACE template switching yielded the TCR beta cDNA. TCRdb reanalyzed the 5' RACE reads and collapses them to one entry per CDR3 protein, without DNA. Its listing shows hundreds of thousands of distinct CDR3 sequences. Overall study findings and caveats: The CD3+CD56-NKG2C+ fraction of a handful of donors was also led by these clonotypes.

Germline-derived CDR1 and CDR2 are SGHTA and FQGNSA. The CDR3 has 15 amino acids. This clonotype was sampled from a woman between 18 and 70 years old in good health. V and J are TRBV7-2 and TRBJ1-4; no DNA is available, so the TRBD1 call from TCRdb remains unchecked. The source material was blood T cells: a sorted CD56 or NKG2C T cell subset, CD4+ or CD8+ T cells, or bulk PBMC T cells (not recorded which). The CDR3 spells CASSGAGQGNEKLFF.